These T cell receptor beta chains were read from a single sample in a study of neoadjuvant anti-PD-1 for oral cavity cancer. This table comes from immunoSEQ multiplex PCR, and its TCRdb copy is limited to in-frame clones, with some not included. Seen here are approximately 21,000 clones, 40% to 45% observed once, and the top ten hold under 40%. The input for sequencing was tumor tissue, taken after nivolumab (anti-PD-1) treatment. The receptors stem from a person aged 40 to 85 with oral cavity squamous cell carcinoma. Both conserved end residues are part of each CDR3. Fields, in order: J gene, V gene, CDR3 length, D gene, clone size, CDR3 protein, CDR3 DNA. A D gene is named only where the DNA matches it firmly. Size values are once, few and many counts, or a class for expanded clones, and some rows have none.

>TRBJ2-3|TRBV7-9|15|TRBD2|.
CASSLVGGSTDTQYF
TGTGCCAGCAGCTTGGTCGGGGGGAGCACAGATACGCAGTATTTT
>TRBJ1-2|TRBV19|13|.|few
CASSPARDYGYTF
TGTGCCAGTAGTCCCGCCCGGGACTATGGCTACACCTTC
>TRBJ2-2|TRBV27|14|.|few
CASRWDGRTGELFF
TGTGCCAGCAGGTGGGACGGCCGGACCGGGGAGCTGTTTTTT
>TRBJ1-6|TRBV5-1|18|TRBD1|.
CASSSPQGASSYNSPLHF
TGCGCCAGCAGCTCACCCCAGGGGGCGAGCTCCTATAATTCACCCCTCCACTTT
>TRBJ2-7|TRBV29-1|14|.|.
CSVRVRDRPNEQYF
TGCAGCGTTCGAGTCCGAGACAGGCCCAACGAGCAGTACTTC
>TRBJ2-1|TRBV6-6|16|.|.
CASSYSLPPRGDEQFF
TGTGCCAGCAGTTACTCGTTGCCCCCGCGGGGCGATGAGCAGTTCTTC
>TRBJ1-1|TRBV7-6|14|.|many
CASSLMTTNTEAFF
TGTGCCAGCAGCTTGATGACAACGAACACTGAAGCTTTCTTT
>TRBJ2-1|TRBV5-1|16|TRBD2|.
CASSLGTSGGAGEQFF
TGCGCCAGCAGCTTAGGAACTAGCGGGGGGGCGGGTGAGCAGTTCTTC
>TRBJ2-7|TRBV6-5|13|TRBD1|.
CASSRDRDYEQYF
TGTGCCAGCAGTCGGGACAGGGACTACGAGCAGTACTTC
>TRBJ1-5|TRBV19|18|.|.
CASRLGATDYYSNQPQHF
TGTGCCAGTAGGCTAGGGGCAACAGATTACTATAGCAATCAGCCCCAGCATTTT
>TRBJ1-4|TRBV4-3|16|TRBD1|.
CASSPAFGTGNEKLFF
TGCGCCAGCAGCCCAGCCTTCGGGACAGGGAATGAAAAACTGTTTTTT
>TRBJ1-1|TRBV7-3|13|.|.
CASSHTWNTEAFF
TGTGCCAGCAGCCATACATGGAACACTGAAGCTTTCTTT
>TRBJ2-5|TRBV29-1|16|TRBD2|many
CSVEDTTSGDQETQYF
TGCAGCGTTGAAGATACAACTAGCGGGGACCAAGAGACCCAGTACTTC
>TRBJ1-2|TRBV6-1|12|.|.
CASSEGVHGYTF
TGCGCCAGCAGTGAAGGGGTCCATGGCTACACCTTC
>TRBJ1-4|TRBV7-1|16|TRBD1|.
CASSQQRGRKNEKLFF
TGCGCCAGCAGCCAACAGAGGGGGCGGAAGAATGAAAAACTGTTTTTT
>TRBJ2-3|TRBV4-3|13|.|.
CASSQDSPDTQYF
TGCGCCAGCAGCCAAGATTCCCCAGATACGCAGTATTTT
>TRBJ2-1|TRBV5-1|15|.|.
CASSLGGPVINEQFF
TGCGCCAGCAGCTTGGGGGGGCCTGTTATCAATGAGCAGTTCTTC
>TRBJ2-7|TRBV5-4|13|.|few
CASRRQGTYEQYF
TGTGCCAGCAGACGCCAGGGTACCTACGAGCAGTACTTC
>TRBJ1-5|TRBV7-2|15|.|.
CASSLAGQIDQPQHF
TGTGCCAGCAGCTTAGCCGGGCAGATAGATCAGCCCCAGCATTTT
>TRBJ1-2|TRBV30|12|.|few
CAWSVQDYGYTF
TGTGCCTGGAGTGTACAGGACTATGGCTACACCTTC
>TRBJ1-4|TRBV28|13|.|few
CASSYNSNEKLFF
TGTGCCAGCAGTTATAACAGTAATGAAAAACTGTTTTTT
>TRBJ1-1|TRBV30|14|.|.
CAWSTGGANTEAFF
TGTGCCTGGAGCACAGGAGGGGCGAACACTGAAGCTTTCTTT
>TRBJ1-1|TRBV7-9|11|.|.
CASSLQDKAFF
TGTGCCAGCAGCTTGCAGGATAAAGCTTTCTTT
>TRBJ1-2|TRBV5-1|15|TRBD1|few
CASSDDGQAPWGYTF
TGCGCCAGCAGTGACGACGGACAGGCGCCGTGGGGCTACACCTTC
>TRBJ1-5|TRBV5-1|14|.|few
CASTGRTRNQPQHF
TGCGCCAGCACGGGCAGGACTCGCAATCAGCCCCAGCATTTT
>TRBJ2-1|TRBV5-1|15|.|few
CASSLAQGLYNEQFF
TGCGCCAGCAGCTTGGCTCAGGGGCTATACAATGAGCAGTTCTTC
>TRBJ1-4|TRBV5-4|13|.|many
CASSLKESEKLFF
TGTGCCAGCAGCCTAAAGGAGTCTGAAAAACTGTTTTTT
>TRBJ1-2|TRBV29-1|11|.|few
CSVDLNYGYTF
TGCAGCGTTGATCTGAACTATGGCTACACCTTC
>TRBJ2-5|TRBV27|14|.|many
CASSPSWGQETQYF
TGTGCCAGCAGTCCCTCGTGGGGCCAAGAGACCCAGTACTTC
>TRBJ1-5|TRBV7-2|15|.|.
CASSRTGGGLQPQHF
TGTGCCAGCAGCCGCACAGGCGGGGGCCTACAGCCCCAGCATTTT
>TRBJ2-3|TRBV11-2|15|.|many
CASSFGGPSTDTQYF
TGTGCCAGCAGCTTTGGGGGTCCCTCCACAGATACGCAGTATTTT
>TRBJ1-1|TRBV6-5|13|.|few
CASSVTDYTEAFF
TGTGCCAGCAGCGTCACAGATTACACTGAAGCTTTCTTT
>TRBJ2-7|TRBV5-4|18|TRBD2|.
CASSLGATSGGSSYEQYF
TGTGCCAGCAGCTTGGGGGCTACTAGCGGGGGGAGCTCCTACGAGCAGTACTTC
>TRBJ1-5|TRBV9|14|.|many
CASSVVGSNQPQHF
TGTGCCAGCAGCGTAGTGGGTAGCAATCAGCCCCAGCATTTT
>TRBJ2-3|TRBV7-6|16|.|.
CASSLATTVNTDTQYF
TGTGCCAGCAGCTTAGCAACCACAGTCAACACAGATACGCAGTATTTT
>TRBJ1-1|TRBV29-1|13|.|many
CSVEGNTNTEAFF
TGCAGCGTTGAAGGGAACACGAACACTGAAGCTTTCTTT
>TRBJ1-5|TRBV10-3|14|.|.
CAISEGGPNQPQHF
TGTGCCATCAGTGAGGGGGGGCCCAATCAGCCCCAGCATTTT
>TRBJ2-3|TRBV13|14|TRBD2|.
CASSVSGGGNTQYF
TGTGCCAGCAGCGTTAGCGGGGGAGGGAATACGCAGTATTTT
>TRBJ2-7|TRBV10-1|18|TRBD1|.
CASSEYKRTGDTSYEQYF
TGCGCCAGCAGTGAGTACAAGAGGACAGGGGATACCTCCTACGAGCAGTACTTC